The 14 T cell receptor beta chains reported below all come from one sample, sequenced in a study of radiation and T cells in renal cell carcinoma. This table comes from immunoSEQ multiplex PCR, and its TCRdb copy is limited to in-frame clones, with some not included. The table has about 95,000 clones, 75% to 90% seen once. The time point is: baseline pretreatment blood. Indicated treatment: 15 Gy SBRT to primary tumor, nephrectomy 4 weeks later. The sequencing here drew on blood, taken from a patient whose treatment included radiotherapy and nephrectomy. These receptors all come from a man aged 45-65 years with renal cell carcinoma.

The V call is TRBV27, the J call TRBJ2-7, with a weak D call TRBD2 (6 bases). Germline loops: CDR1 MNHEY, CDR2 SMNVEV (reference sequence). The V gene lost 5 bases and the J gene lost 6 bases, with 17 bases spanning the gap. The CDR3 is 14 amino acids. This CDR3 reads CASSPRDWLGEQYF. The CDR3 DNA reads as TGTGCCAGCAGTCCCAGGGACTGGTTGGGCGAGCAGTACTTC.

This chain connects TRBV5-5 to TRBJ2-2; D uncertain. This CDR3 has 14 amino acids. Germline V gene sequence: CDR1 SGHKS, CDR2 YYEKEE (reference sequence). V lost 0 bases to trimming and J lost 6 bases, with 9 bases between them. The CDR3 nucleotides read TGTGCCAGCAGCTTGGGGCCCCTCGCCGGGGAGCTGTTTTTT. Encoded protein: CASSLGPLAGELFF.

Only one count was recorded for this clone. DNA of the CDR3: TGTGCCAGCAGCGTCGGATGGCGGGGCACAGATACGCAGTATTTT. Its translation is CASSVGWRGTDTQYF. The chain recombines TRBV9 with TRBJ2-3, with D possibly being TRBD2 (5 bases). Germline values: CDR1 SGDLS, CDR2 YYNGEE. This CDR3 region has 15 residues. V dropped 2 bases and J dropped 1 base, with 11 bases sitting between them.

The chain joins TRBV14 to TRBJ2-5, with 9 nucleotides matching TRBD2. Germline CDR1 reads SGHDN; CDR2 reads FVKESK. The junction had 5 bases not matched to a gene; V was cut back by 1 base and J by 5 bases. The CDR3 sequence is 15 residues long. The CDR3 DNA reads as TGTGCCAGCAGCCAAGTAGCGGGAGTGACGGAGACCCAGTACTTC. Residues: CASSQVAGVTETQYF.

The chain is built from TRBV2 and TRBJ2-1; TRBD2 aligns across 10 bases. The V gene's germline CDR1 is SNHLY and CDR2 FYNNEI. Losses at the gene ends were 3 bases for V and 4 bases for J; bases not matched to a gene: 6. The CDR3 consists of 16 residues. DNA for the CDR3: TGTGCCAGCAGTGAGCAGACTAGCGGGTCGTACAATGAGCAGTTCTTC. Protein: CASSEQTSGSYNEQFF. The variable domain in full, with the rest retrieved from reference TRBV2 and TRBJ2-1, is EPEVTQTPSHQVTQMGQEVILRCVPISNHLYFYWYRQILGQKVEFLVSFYNNEISEKSEIFDDQFSVERPDGSNFTLKIRSTKLEDSAMYFCASSEQTSGSYNEQFFGPGTRLTVL.

This sequence joins TRBV5-1 and TRBJ2-7; 8 positions match TRBD1. CDR3 length equals 15 residues. Looked up from germline, CDR1 is SGHRS and CDR2 is YFSETQ. The ends lost 0 bases at V and 5 bases at J; junction bases unmatched: 7. The CDR3: CASSLGHDRGHEQYF. DNA for the CDR3: TGCGCCAGCAGCTTGGGGCATGACAGGGGCCACGAGCAGTACTTC.

This clone was detected only once. The chain has TRBV27 and TRBJ2-7, with D perhaps TRBD2 (6 bases). Germline CDR1 is MNHEY and CDR2 is SMNVEV (reference sequence). The CDR3 totals 16 residues. The V and J ends lost 4 bases and 2 bases respectively, with 18 bases between them. The CDR3 bases are TGTGCCAGCAGTTCTCCCCCAGGGACTCGGACCTACGAGCAGTACTTC. This translates into CASSSPPGTRTYEQYF.

The genes are TRBV19 and TRBJ2-7; 9 nucleotides line up with TRBD2. V lost 0 bases, J lost 1 base, and 7 bases stayed unmatched. CDR1 and CDR2 (germline): LNHDA, SQIVND (reference sequence). CDR3 length: 17 amino acids. For the CDR3, the DNA is TGTGCCAGTAGTATAGATCGTAGTAGCGGGAGATCCTACGAGCAGTACTTC. Residues: CASSIDRSSGRSYEQYF.

The chain joins TRBV7-9 to TRBJ1-5, with D uncertain. CDR3 length: 12 amino acids. Germline values: CDR1 SEHNR, CDR2 FQNEAQ (reference sequence). Trimming took 1 base from V and 5 from J, leaving 3 bases between them. The CDR3 DNA reads TGTGCCAGCAGCTTAGGGGATCAGCCCCAGCATTTT. The encoded protein is CASSLGDQPQHF.

The rearrangement joins TRBV5-1 to TRBJ2-2; 7 bases agree with TRBD2. The ends lost 1 base at V and 1 base at J; junction bases unmatched: 4. CDR3 length equals 16 residues. The germline V gene encodes CDR1 SGHRS and CDR2 YFSETQ. CDR3 in amino acids: CASSLNAGVNTGELFF. In nucleotides, the CDR3 is TGCGCCAGCAGCTTGAACGCGGGGGTGAACACCGGGGAGCTGTTTTTT.

Remarks on this clone: This same CDR3 is encoded by further DNA sequences in the sample. V is TRBV6-5 and J is TRBJ1-1, with 7 bases lining up with TRBD1. The germline V gene has CDR1 MNHEY and CDR2 SVGAGI. This CDR3 region has 15 residues. V trimming: 6 bases; J trimming: 0 bases; junction bases outside the gene matches: 7. CDR3 amino acids: CASRRQGLMNTEAFF. The CDR3 nucleotides read TGTGCCAGCAGACGACAGGGCCTCATGAACACTGAAGCTTTCTTT.

This clone was counted a single time. The genes are TRBV5-4 and TRBJ2-1; 12 bases agree with TRBD2. V was clipped by 4 bases and J by 7 bases; unmatched bases: 9. The CDR3 runs 16 residues. The germline CDR1 and CDR2 sequences are SGHNT and YYREEE (reference sequence). CDR3 bases: TGTGCCAGCAGCCCCTCTCTGACTAGCGGGAGTAATGAGCAGTTCTTC. Translation gives CASSPSLTSGSNEQFF.

The chain combines TRBV14 with TRBJ2-3; 8 positions agree with TRBD1. The J segment lost 10 bases and the V segment lost 4 bases, leaving 10 bases of the junction unmatched. This CDR3 spans 14 amino acids. Germline CDR1 SGHDN, CDR2 FVKESK. The CDR3 sequence is CASSLQPQGDAQYF. The CDR3 region has the DNA TGTGCCAGCAGCCTCCAACCACAGGGGGATGCGCAGTATTTT. The complete variable domain, with remaining parts taken from reference TRBV14 and TRBJ2-3, reads EAGVTQFPSHSVIEKGQTVTLRCDPISGHDNLYWYRRVMGKEIKFLLHFVKESKQDESGMPNNRFLAERTGGTYSTLKVQPAELEDSGVYFCASSLQPQGDAQYFGPGTRLTVL.

This chain uses TRBV7-9 with TRBJ1-1; a weak D match, TRBD1 (5 bases). V gave up 5 bases and J gave up 5 bases, with 15 bases separating them. Germline CDR1 reads SEHNR; CDR2 reads FQNEAQ (reference sequence). The CDR3 spans 14 residues. CDR3 in DNA: TGTGCCAGCAGCGGGGCAGGACGAAGGACTGAAGCTTTCTTT. Translation: CASSGAGRRTEAFF.